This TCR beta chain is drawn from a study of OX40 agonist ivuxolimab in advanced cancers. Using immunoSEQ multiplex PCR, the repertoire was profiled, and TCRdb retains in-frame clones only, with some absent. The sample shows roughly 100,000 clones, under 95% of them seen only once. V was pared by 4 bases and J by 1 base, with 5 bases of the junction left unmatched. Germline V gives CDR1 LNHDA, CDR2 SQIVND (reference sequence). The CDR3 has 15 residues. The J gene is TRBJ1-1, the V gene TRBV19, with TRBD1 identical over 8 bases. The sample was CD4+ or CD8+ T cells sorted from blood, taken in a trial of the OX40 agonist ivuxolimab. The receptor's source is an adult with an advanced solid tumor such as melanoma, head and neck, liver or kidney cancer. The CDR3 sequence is CASSRDRLANTEAFF. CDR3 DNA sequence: TGTGCCAGTAGTAGGGACAGGCTGGCGAACACTGAAGCTTTCTTT.